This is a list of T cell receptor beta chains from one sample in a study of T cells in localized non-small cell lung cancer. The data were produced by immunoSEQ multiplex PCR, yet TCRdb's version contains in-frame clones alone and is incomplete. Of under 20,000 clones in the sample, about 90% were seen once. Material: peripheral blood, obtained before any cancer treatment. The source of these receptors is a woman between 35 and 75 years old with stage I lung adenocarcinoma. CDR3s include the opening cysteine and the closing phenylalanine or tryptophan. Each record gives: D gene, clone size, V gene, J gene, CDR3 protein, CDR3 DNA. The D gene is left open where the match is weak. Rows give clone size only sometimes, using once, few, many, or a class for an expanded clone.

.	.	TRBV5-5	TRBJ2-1	CASSWPGYNEQFF	TGTGCCAGCAGTTGGCCCGGGTACAATGAGCAGTTCTTC
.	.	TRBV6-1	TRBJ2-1	CASNRGESNNEQFF	TGTGCCAGCAACCGGGGAGAGAGTAACAATGAGCAGTTCTTC
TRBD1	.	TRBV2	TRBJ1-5	CASSWTGSGHSNQPQHF	TGTGCCAGCAGTTGGACAGGGTCGGGGCATAGCAATCAGCCCCAGCATTTT
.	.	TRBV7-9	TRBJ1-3	CASSLERDISGNTIYF	TGTGCCAGCAGCTTAGAAAGGGACATCTCTGGAAACACCATATATTTT
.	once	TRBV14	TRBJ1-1	CASSPRGKNTEAFF	TGTGCCAGCAGCCCCCGGGGAAAGAACACTGAAGCTTTCTTT
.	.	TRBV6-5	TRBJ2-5	CASSRQETQYF	TGTGCCAGCAGTAGGCAAGAGACCCAGTACTTC
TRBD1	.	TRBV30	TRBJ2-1	CAWRLFQGAASYNEQFF	TGTGCCTGGAGGCTTTTCCAGGGGGCCGCCTCCTACAATGAGCAGTTCTTC
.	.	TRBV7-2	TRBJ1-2	CASSLAQGNCGYTF	TGTGCCAGCAGCTTAGCGCAGGGTAACTGTGGCTACACCTTC
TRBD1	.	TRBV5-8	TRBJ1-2	CASSPGQGIYGYTF	TGTGCCAGCAGTCCTGGACAGGGTATCTATGGCTACACCTTC
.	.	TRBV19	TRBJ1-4	CASSIGGSRGNEKLFF	TGTGCCAGTAGTATAGGGGGCTCCAGGGGAAATGAAAAACTGTTTTTT
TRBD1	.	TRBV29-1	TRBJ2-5	CSVANRGRQETQYF	TGCAGCGTCGCGAACAGGGGGCGCCAAGAGACCCAGTACTTC
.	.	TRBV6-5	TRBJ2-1	CASTTTLGNEQFF	TGTGCCAGCACCACGACTCTGGGGAATGAGCAGTTCTTC
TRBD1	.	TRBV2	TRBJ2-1	CASLQGVGSYNEQFF	TGTGCCAGCTTACAGGGGGTGGGCTCCTACAATGAGCAGTTCTTC
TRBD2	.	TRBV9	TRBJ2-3	CASSTGLGGGTDTQYF	TGTGCCAGCAGCACCGGTCTCGGGGGGGGCACAGATACGCAGTATTTT
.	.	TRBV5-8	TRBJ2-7	CASSIPSYEQYF	TGTGCCAGCAGCATACCGTCCTACGAGCAGTACTTC
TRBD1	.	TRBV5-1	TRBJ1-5	CASSLGTGGNQPQHF	TGCGCCAGCAGCTTGGGGACAGGGGGCAATCAGCCCCAGCATTTT
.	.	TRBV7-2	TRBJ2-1	CASSYYPGPDNEQFF	TGTGCCAGCAGTTACTATCCGGGACCTGACAATGAGCAGTTCTTC
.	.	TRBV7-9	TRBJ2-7	CASSRTETTYEQYF	TGTGCCAGCAGCCGGACAGAGACTACCTACGAGCAGTACTTC
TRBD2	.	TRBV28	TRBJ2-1	CASSFMGGRGVQEQFF	TGTGCCAGCAGTTTTATGGGCGGGAGGGGGGTTCAGGAGCAGTTCTTC
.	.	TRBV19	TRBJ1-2	CASSEVGTLAYGYTF	TGTGCCAGTAGTGAAGTAGGGACATTGGCTTATGGCTACACCTTC
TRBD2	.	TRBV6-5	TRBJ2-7	CASSYASGRNEQYF	TGTGCCAGCAGTTATGCTAGCGGGAGGAACGAGCAGTACTTC
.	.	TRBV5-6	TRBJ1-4	CASRRQQNEKLFF	TGTGCCAGCAGACGACAGCAGAATGAAAAACTGTTTTTT
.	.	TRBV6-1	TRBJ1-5	CASVLQHSNQPQHF	TGTGCCAGCGTACTACAACATAGCAATCAGCCCCAGCATTTT
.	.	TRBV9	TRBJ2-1	CASSAGSGTRYNEQFF	TGTGCCAGCAGCGCCGGCTCCGGGACCCGTTACAATGAGCAGTTCTTC
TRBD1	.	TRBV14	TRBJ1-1	CASSYDRGGTEAFF	TGTGCCAGCAGCTACGACAGGGGTGGAACTGAAGCTTTCTTT
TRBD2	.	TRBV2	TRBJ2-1	CARTDSSGRTTYNEQFF	TGTGCCAGGACCGATTCTAGCGGGAGAACTACCTACAATGAGCAGTTCTTC
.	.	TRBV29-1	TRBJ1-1	CSGVEYEAFF	TGCAGCGGGGTCGAGTATGAAGCTTTCTTT
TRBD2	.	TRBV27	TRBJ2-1	CASSPGGSTYNEQFF	TGTGCCAGCAGTCCCGGCGGGAGTACCTACAATGAGCAGTTCTTC
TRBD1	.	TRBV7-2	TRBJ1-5	CASSLTGRQPQHF	TGTGCCAGCAGCCTGACAGGGCGGCAGCCCCAGCATTTT
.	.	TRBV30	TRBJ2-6	CAWIGGGANVLTF	TGTGCCTGGATTGGGGGTGGGGCCAACGTCCTGACTTTC
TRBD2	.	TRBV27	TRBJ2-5	CASSPGTSGGETQYF	TGTGCCAGCAGTCCCGGTACTAGCGGCGGGGAGACCCAGTACTTC
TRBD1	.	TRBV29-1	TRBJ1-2	CSVAGQGIYGYTF	TGCAGCGTCGCGGGACAGGGGATCTATGGCTACACCTTC
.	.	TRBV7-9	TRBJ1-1	CASSPKPGPAFTEAFF	TGTGCCAGCAGCCCAAAACCGGGTCCTGCCTTCACTGAAGCTTTCTTT
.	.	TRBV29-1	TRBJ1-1	CSVEQLMNTEAFF	TGCAGCGTTGAGCAGCTCATGAACACTGAAGCTTTCTTT
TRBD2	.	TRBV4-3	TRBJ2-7	CASSQDPSGGYEQYF	TGCGCCAGCAGCCAAGACCCTAGCGGGGGCTACGAGCAGTACTTC
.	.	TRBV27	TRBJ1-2	CASSPDSYGYTF	TGTGCCAGCAGCCCGGACAGCTATGGCTACACCTTC
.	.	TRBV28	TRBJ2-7	CASSLGGQGSYEQYF	TGTGCCAGCAGTTTGGGGGGCCAGGGCTCCTACGAGCAGTACTTC
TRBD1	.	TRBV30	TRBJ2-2	CAWVPGQGRTGELFF	TGTGCCTGGGTCCCGGGACAGGGGAGGACCGGGGAGCTGTTTTTT
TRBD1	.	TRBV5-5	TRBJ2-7	CASSESPGQGYEQYF	TGTGCCAGCAGCGAGTCCCCGGGACAGGGGTACGAGCAGTACTTC
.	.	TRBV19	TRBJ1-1	CASSSTTNTEAFF	TGTGCCAGTAGTTCTACGACGAACACTGAAGCTTTCTTT